This entry features one T cell receptor (beta chain) sequence. Antigen unknown. Other nucleotide sequences in the sample specify the same CDR3. PCR used 60 Vbeta primers and 13 Jbeta primers. Generated by immunoSEQ multiplex PCR, the TCRdb table keeps only in-frame clones and is missing some. Seen here are 43,000 or so clones, approximately 75% observed once, and the top ten hold 1.4%. The data were taken from a study of cytomegalovirus exposure and HLA in healthy donors. Findings of the study overall: The number of N-insertions in an Asian-associated ancestry cluster was reportedly below the roughly 620-donor mean in a later analysis. V- and J-gene trimming in TCR beta was tied to a missense DCLRE1C variant by an analysis performed later.

Those who donated were healthy bone marrow donors. The CDR3 totals 14 residues. Germline CDR1 SGDLS, CDR2 YYNGEE. V lost 0 bases and J lost 4, with 8 bases in between. This TCR came from a young man in good health and CMV-seronegative. Sequencing input: PBMCs. The chain joins TRBV9 to TRBJ2-1, with TRBD2 as a possible D gene (5 bases). CDR3 loop: CASSVGGPYNEQFF. The CDR3 nucleotides read TGTGCCAGCAGCGTAGGCGGGCCTTACAATGAGCAGTTCTTC.